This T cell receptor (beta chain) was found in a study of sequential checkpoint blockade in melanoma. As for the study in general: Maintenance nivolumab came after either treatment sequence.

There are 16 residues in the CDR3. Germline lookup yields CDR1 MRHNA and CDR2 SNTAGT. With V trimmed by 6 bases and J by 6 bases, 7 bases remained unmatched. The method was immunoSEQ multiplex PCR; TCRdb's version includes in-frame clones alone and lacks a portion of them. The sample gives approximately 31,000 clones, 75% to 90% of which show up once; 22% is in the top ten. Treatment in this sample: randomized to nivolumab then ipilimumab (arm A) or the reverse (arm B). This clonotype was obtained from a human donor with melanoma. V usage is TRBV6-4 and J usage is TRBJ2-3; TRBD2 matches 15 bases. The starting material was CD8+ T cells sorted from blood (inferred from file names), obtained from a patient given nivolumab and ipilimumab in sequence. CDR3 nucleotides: TGTGCCAGCAGCGAAACCGGGACTAGCGGGAGGGATACGCAGTATTTT. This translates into CASSETGTSGRDTQYF.